The 23 T cell receptor beta chains below all came from one sample that was sequenced in a study of shared clonotypes between healthy human individuals. Measured with immunoSEQ multiplex PCR; TCRdb has only the in-frame clones, and not every one. The sample contains approximately 1.1 million clones, about 84% of which appear only once. The sample taken for sequencing was memory CD4+ T cells from PBMCs. This sample's subset: CD45RA-negative fraction. The receptors here all came from a man aged 18-30 years in good health. Some clones in this sample may be carry-over from other donors' samples.

This sequence joins TRBV28 and TRBJ1-5; the D gene is possibly TRBD1 (6 bases). This CDR3 is built from 16 residues. Trimming stripped 2 bases from V and 4 bases from J, with 15 bases between. CDR1 and CDR2 from the germline V gene are MDHEN and SYDVKM. The CDR3 loop is CASSLTGAAPNQPQHF. The CDR3 DNA is TGTGCCAGCAGTTTAACGGGGGCAGCCCCTAATCAGCCCCAGCATTTT.

The chain joins TRBV28 to TRBJ1-3; D possibly corresponds to TRBD1 (5 bases). Trimming shortened V by 7 bases and J by 2 bases, and 15 bases separated the two germline ends. The V gene's germline CDR1 is MDHEN and CDR2 SYDVKM. CDR3 length: 15 amino acids. The CDR3 loop is CASISPSGAGNTIYF. CDR3 DNA: TGTGCCAGCATCTCCCCATCGGGGGCTGGAAACACCATATATTTT. Complete variable domain (other parts from reference TRBV28 and TRBJ1-3): DVKVTQSSRYLVKRTGEKVFLECVQDMDHENMFWYRQDPGLGLRLIYFSYDVKMKEKGDIPEGYSVSREKKERFSLILESASTNQTSMYLCASISPSGAGNTIYFGEGSWLTVV.

This clone was detected ten times or more. The V call is TRBV11-3, the J call TRBJ2-2; D unresolved. Germline V lookup: CDR1 SGHNT, CDR2 YENEEA. Trimming shortened V by 5 bases and J by 4 bases, and 8 bases separated the two germline ends. CDR3 length equals 13 residues. The CDR3 spells CASSPSLTGELFF. The CDR3 DNA is TGTGCCAGCAGCCCGAGTCTCACCGGGGAGCTGTTTTTT.

The chain uses TRBV5-5 and TRBJ2-1; tentative D call: TRBD2 (5 bases). Germline-derived CDR1 and CDR2 are SGHKS and YYEKEE (reference sequence). This CDR3 has 14 amino acids. V gave up 3 bases and J gave up 4 bases, with 11 bases separating them. The CDR3 is CASSSDSRYNEQFF. The DNA for the CDR3 is TGTGCCAGCAGCTCGGACTCTAGATACAATGAGCAGTTCTTC.

This clone was counted a few times. The gene calls are TRBV19 and TRBJ2-1, with D hard to call. Germline CDR1 reads LNHDA; CDR2 reads SQIVND (reference sequence). The CDR3 is 14 residues long. V was trimmed by 4 bases and J by 2 bases, leaving 9 bases between them. The CDR3 spells CASSTPGTYNEQFF. The CDR3 DNA follows: TGTGCCAGTAGTACGCCTGGGACCTACAATGAGCAGTTCTTC.

The chain couples TRBV5-1 to TRBJ2-2; 10 nucleotides match TRBD2. CDR3 length: 17 residues. Trimming took 1 base from V and 2 from J; bases not matched to a gene: 5. Per the germline V gene, CDR1 is SGHRS and CDR2 is YFSETQ. CDR3 sequence (DNA): TGCGCCAGCAGCTTGTATTCTAGCGGGAGTAACACCGGGGAGCTGTTTTTT. Encoded protein: CASSLYSSGSNTGELFF.

The chain is built from TRBV10-1 and TRBJ2-3; 10 nucleotides align to TRBD2. This CDR3 has 16 amino acids. The germline V gene encodes CDR1 WNHNN and CDR2 SYGVQD (reference sequence). V lost 2 bases to trimming and J lost 3 bases; unmatched junction nucleotides: 5. The CDR3 DNA sequence: TGCGCCAGCAGTGAGGCTAGCGGGAGTTGTACAGATACGCAGTATTTT. Its translation: CASSEASGSCTDTQYF.

As regards this clone: An end of the junction differs from the germline gene, which may be a read error. This sequence joins TRBV5-8 and TRBJ2-7; a possible D gene is TRBD2 (6 bases). Germline-derived CDR1 and CDR2 are SGHTS and YDEGEE. The CDR3 spans 12 residues. CDR3 residues: CASTLGGYEQYF. The CDR3 coding sequence is TGTGCCAGCACCTTGGGGGGTTACGAGCAGTACTTC.

The CDR3 spells CASSLDMPGARTGELFF. CDR3 DNA: TGCGCCAGCAGCTTAGATATGCCGGGGGCGAGGACCGGGGAGCTGTTTTTT. The rearrangement links TRBV5-1 to TRBJ2-2; D tentatively fits TRBD1 or TRBD2 (6 bases each). The V end lost 2 bases, the J end lost 5 bases, and 19 bases lay between the germline ends. CDR3 length: 17 amino acids. Germline CDR1 reads SGHRS; CDR2 reads YFSETQ. Using reference TRBV5-1 and TRBJ2-2 for the parts outside the CDR3, the full variable domain is KAGVTQTPRYLIKTRGQQVTLSCSPISGHRSVSWYQQTPGQGLQFLFEYFSETQRNKGNFPGRFSGRQFSNSRSEMNVSTLELGDSALYLCASSLDMPGARTGELFFGEGSRLTVL.

The CDR3 DNA reads as TGTGCCAGCAGCTTGGTAGGCGGGAGGGAGCAGTTCTTC. Amino acid sequence: CASSLVGGREQFF. This rearrangement joins TRBV5-4 to TRBJ2-1, with 8 bases aligning to TRBD2. The CDR3 totals 13 residues. The V segment lost 0 bases and the J segment 10 bases; nucleotides outside the gene matches: 3. Germline-derived CDR1 and CDR2 are SGHNT and YYREEE (reference sequence).

This sequence joins TRBV27 and TRBJ1-5, with D perhaps matching TRBD1 (5 bases). Per germline, CDR1 MNHEY and CDR2 SMNVEV (reference sequence). Between the trimmed V and J ends, which lost 7 bases and 1 base, there was a span of 14 bases. This CDR3 spans 15 amino acids. The CDR3 sequence is CASTPPGTSNQPQHF. The CDR3 DNA reads as TGTGCCAGCACTCCTCCCGGGACCAGCAATCAGCCCCAGCATTTT.

Only a few counts were recorded for this clone. The V call is TRBV7-2, the J call TRBJ2-5; 7 nucleotides align to TRBD1. Germline V gene data show CDR1 as SGHTA and CDR2 as FQGNSA. Trimming took 5 bases from V and 2 from J; bases not matched to a gene: 5. The CDR3 contains 14 residues. In DNA, the CDR3 is TGTGCCAGCAGCCCGGGACAGCCTCAAGAGACCCAGTACTTC. Translating it yields CASSPGQPQETQYF.

This clone was observed a handful of times. This chain uses TRBV19 with TRBJ1-1; D is perhaps TRBD1 (5 bases). The V gene lost 10 bases and the J gene lost 0 bases, with 15 bases spanning the gap. This CDR3 is built from 14 residues. Germline CDR1 LNHDA, CDR2 SQIVND (reference sequence). Written as DNA, the CDR3 is TGTGCCACCATGGATGGGACGGTGAACACTGAAGCTTTCTTT. The encoded protein is CATMDGTVNTEAFF.

This sequence joins TRBV5-1 and TRBJ2-1; 14 bases align to TRBD2. Trimming cost V 4 bases and J 8 bases; bases outside gene matches: 5. The germline V gene has CDR1 SGHRS and CDR2 YFSETQ. The CDR3 runs 15 residues. The CDR3, as DNA: TGCGCCAGCAGCCCCGGGACTAGCGGGAGTGATGAGCAGTTCTTC. Its protein is CASSPGTSGSDEQFF.

The rearrangement uses TRBV10-3 and TRBJ2-1; D may be TRBD1 or TRBD2 (5 bases each). This CDR3 spans 15 amino acids. CDR1 is ENHRY and CDR2 is SYGVKD in the germline V gene. Between the trimmed V and J ends, which lost 8 bases and 3 bases, there was a span of 17 bases. The CDR3 bases are TGTGCCATCGGGGAATTTCGGGACCTCTACAATGAGCAGTTCTTC. It encodes CAIGEFRDLYNEQFF.

The DNA for the CDR3 is TGTGCCAGCACCTTGTCAGCTAGCGGGGATTACAATGAGCAGTTCTTC. As protein: CASTLSASGDYNEQFF. V and J are TRBV6-6 and TRBJ2-1; 9 positions agree with TRBD2. The germline gives CDR1 MNHNY, CDR2 SVGAGI (reference sequence). V lost 7 bases, J lost 4 bases, and 11 bases stayed unmatched. The CDR3 contains 16 residues.

The chain joins TRBV19 to TRBJ1-5; D possibly corresponds to TRBD1 (5 bases). From germline, CDR1 is LNHDA and CDR2 SQIVND (reference sequence). The CDR3 covers 16 residues. Trimming shortened V by 7 bases and J by 0 bases, and 16 bases separated the two germline ends. Written as DNA, the CDR3 is TGTGCCAGTAACATGAGGGACGGTTATAGCAATCAGCCCCAGCATTTT. The encoded protein is CASNMRDGYSNQPQHF.

The chain combines TRBV5-4 with TRBJ2-2; 9 bases are shared with TRBD1. The CDR3 loop spans 15 amino acids. The ends lost 4 bases at V and 7 bases at J; junction bases unmatched: 8. CDR1 SGHNT and CDR2 YYREEE come from the germline V gene (reference sequence). CDR3 sequence reads: CASSRGDREIGELFF. The CDR3 bases are TGTGCCAGCAGCCGTGGGGACAGGGAAATCGGGGAGCTGTTTTTT.

This chain uses TRBV7-3 with TRBJ2-3; 12 nucleotides match TRBD2. This CDR3 is built from 14 residues. V dropped 6 bases and J dropped 6; count of bases not matched to a gene: 4. CDR1 is SGHTA and CDR2 is FQGTGA in the germline V gene. The CDR3 coding sequence is TGTGCCAGCAGGCGGACTAGCGGGATTGATACGCAGTATTTT. Translated, it gives CASRRTSGIDTQYF. The whole variable domain, remainder taken from reference TRBV7-3 and TRBJ2-3, is GAGVSQTPSNKVTEKGKYVELRCDPISGHTALYWYRQSLGQGPEFLIYFQGTGAADDSGLPNDRFFAVRPEGSVSTLKIQRTERGDSAVYLCASRRTSGIDTQYFGPGTRLTVL.

This clone was picked up a small number of times. The chain is built from TRBV13 and TRBJ1-3; tentative D call: TRBD1 (6 bases). V gave up 2 bases and J gave up 2 bases, with 10 bases separating them. The CDR3 covers 15 residues. Germline loops: CDR1 PRHDT, CDR2 FYEKMQ (reference sequence). The CDR3: CASSLSGATGNTIYF. DNA of the CDR3: TGTGCCAGCAGCTTATCGGGGGCGACTGGAAACACCATATATTTT. Supplemented by reference TRBV13 and TRBJ1-3, the full variable domain reads AAGVIQSPRHLIKEKRETATLKCYPIPRHDTVYWYQQGPGQDPQFLISFYEKMQSDKGSIPDRFSAQQFSDYHSELNMSSLELGDSALYFCASSLSGATGNTIYFGEGSWLTVV.

V is TRBV6-5 and J is TRBJ1-2, with D unclear. This CDR3 region has 11 residues. Trimming cost V 4 bases and J 4 bases, with 4 bases left between them. Germline V gene sequence: CDR1 MNHEY, CDR2 SVGAGI. Here the CDR3 DNA reads TGTGCCAGCAGTTCCAGCTATGGCTACACCTTC. Translated, it gives CASSSSYGYTF.

This clone was observed a handful of times. The chain recombines TRBV19 with TRBJ1-5, with TRBD1 identical over 10 bases. CDR1 is LNHDA and CDR2 is SQIVND in the germline V gene (reference sequence). The CDR3 length is 14 residues. V shed 6 bases, J shed 1 base, and the junction held 0 bases outside the gene matches. In nucleotides, the CDR3 is TGTGCCAGTAGGGGACAGGGGAGCAATCAGCCCCAGCATTTT. Amino acids: CASRGQGSNQPQHF. Complete variable domain (other parts from reference TRBV19 and TRBJ1-5): DGGITQSPKYLFRKEGQNVTLSCEQNLNHDAMYWYRQDPGQGLRLIYYSQIVNDFQKGDIAEGYSVSREKKESFPLTVTSAQKNPTAFYLCASRGQGSNQPQHFGDGTRLSIL.

V usage is TRBV4-3 and J usage is TRBJ2-2, with D tentatively TRBD1 or TRBD2 (5 bases each). The CDR3 length is 16 residues. V was shortened by 4 bases and J by 4 bases, with 16 bases between the two germline ends. Germline lookup yields CDR1 LGHNA and CDR2 YSLEER. The CDR3 region is CASSPLAGTATGELFF. The CDR3 DNA reads TGCGCCAGCAGCCCCCTTGCCGGGACGGCCACCGGGGAGCTGTTTTTT.